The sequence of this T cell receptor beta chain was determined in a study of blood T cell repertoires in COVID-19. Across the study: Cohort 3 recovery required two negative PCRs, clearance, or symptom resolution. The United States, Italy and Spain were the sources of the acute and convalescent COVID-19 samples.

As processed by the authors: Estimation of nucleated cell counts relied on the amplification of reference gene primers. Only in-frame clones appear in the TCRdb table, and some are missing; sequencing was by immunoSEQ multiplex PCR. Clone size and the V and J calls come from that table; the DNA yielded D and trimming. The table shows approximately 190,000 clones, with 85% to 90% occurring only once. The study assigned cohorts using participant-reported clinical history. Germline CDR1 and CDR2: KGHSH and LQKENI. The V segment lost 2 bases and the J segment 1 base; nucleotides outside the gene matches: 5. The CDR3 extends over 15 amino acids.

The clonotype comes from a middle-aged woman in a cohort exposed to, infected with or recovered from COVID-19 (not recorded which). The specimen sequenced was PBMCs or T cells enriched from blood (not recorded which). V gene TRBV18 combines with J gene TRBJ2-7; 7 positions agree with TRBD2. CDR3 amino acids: CASSPGGVQSYEQYF. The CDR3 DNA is TGTGCCAGCTCACCAGGGGGGGTACAGTCCTACGAGCAGTACTTC.